This T cell receptor beta chain came from a study of a mutant IDH1 vaccine in newly diagnosed glioma. Study in general: Vaccination began 4-6 weeks post radiotherapy alone, or with temozolomide cycles. General observations from the study: Vaccine-induced immune responses occurred in 93.3% of patients.

Using immunoSEQ multiplex PCR, the repertoire was profiled, and TCRdb retains in-frame clones only, with some absent. The sample consists of about 110,000 clones, around 90% of them appearing once. This CDR3 has 12 amino acids. The germline V and J ends were trimmed by 6 bases and 2 bases, with 8 bases remaining between them. Time point specified: week 11, during vaccination. Topical imiquimod accompanied each vaccine dose, which consisted of 300 ug of mutant IDH1 20-mer peptide. Comments on this clone: The antigen remains undetermined.

The J gene is TRBJ2-7, the V gene TRBV23-1; D uncertain. TRBV23-1 is given ORF status, its function remaining uncertain. The material sequenced was PBMCs, taken from a glioma patient whose treatment included an IDH1 peptide vaccine. The clonotype comes from a woman aged 45-65 years with glioma. The CDR3 reads CASSSTPYEQYF. CDR3 in DNA: TGCGCCAGCAGCAGCACTCCCTACGAGCAGTACTTC.